These 20 T cell receptor beta chains were sequenced from one sample in a study of cytomegalovirus exposure and HLA in healthy donors. TCRdb's table, derived via immunoSEQ multiplex PCR, lists solely in-frame clones and lacks some. The repertoire holds some 220,000 clones, under 95% seen once, with 1.1% in the top ten. The sequencing input was PBMCs. The origin of the receptors is a woman under 30 in good health and CMV-seronegative.

The V and J genes are TRBV23-1 and TRBJ2-7, with 7 bases aligning to TRBD1. TRBV23-1 falls under the ORF class, with uncertain function. V was pared by 6 bases and J by 5 bases, with 7 bases of the junction left unmatched. The CDR3 totals 13 residues. In DNA form, the CDR3 reads TGCGCCAGCAGGATAACAGGGGTGGACGAGCAGTACTTC. It translates to CASRITGVDEQYF.

The chain joins TRBV5-1 to TRBJ2-1; D possibly corresponds to TRBD2 (5 bases). This CDR3 spans 13 amino acids. V gave up 2 bases and J gave up 6 bases, with 9 bases separating them. Germline loops: CDR1 SGHRS, CDR2 YFSETQ. CDR3 nucleotide sequence: TGCGCCAGCAGCTTCTCTAGCCCCAATGAGCAGTTCTTC. This codes for CASSFSSPNEQFF.

This clone was counted a single time. Other DNA sequences in the sample encode the same CDR3. The chain is built from TRBV5-6 and TRBJ2-5; TRBD1 matches at 7 bases. J was trimmed by 5 bases and V by 0 bases; bases with no gene match: 7. This CDR3 comprises 15 residues. Germline-derived CDR1 and CDR2 are SGHDT and YYEEEE. The CDR3 here is CASSLVRDREETQYF. Here the CDR3 DNA reads TGTGCCAGCAGCTTGGTGCGAGACAGGGAGGAGACCCAGTACTTC.

This chain links TRBV4-1 with TRBJ1-1; no firm D call. The CDR3 is made up of 17 amino acids. CDR1 is MGHRA and CDR2 is YSYEKL in the germline V gene. V lost 1 base and J 0 bases, leaving 15 bases between the germline ends. This CDR3 reads CASSQVSSLFMNTEAFF. CDR3 nucleotides: TGCGCCAGCAGCCAAGTCTCTAGCCTCTTTATGAACACTGAAGCTTTCTTT.

The rearrangement joins TRBV30 to TRBJ1-2, with 9 bases fitting TRBD1. CDR1 and CDR2 from the germline V gene are GTSNPN and SVGIG (reference sequence). The CDR3 runs to 12 residues. V shed 7 bases and J 7 bases; nucleotides not matched to a gene: 7. CDR3 sequence (DNA): TGTGCCTCCCCGGGACAGGGAGTTGGCTACACCTTC. This codes for CASPGQGVGYTF.

The rearrangement links TRBV10-3 to TRBJ2-4; no definite D call. V was shortened by 0 bases and J by 0 bases, with 6 bases between the two germline ends. The CDR3 has 15 amino acids. CDR1 is ENHRY and CDR2 is SYGVKD in the germline V gene. CDR3 in amino acids: CAISESSSAKNIQYF. CDR3 nucleotides: TGTGCCATCAGTGAGTCATCGTCAGCCAAAAACATTCAGTACTTC.

Only a few counts were recorded for this clone. This chain joins TRBV30 and TRBJ1-5; maybe TRBD1 (6 bases). Per germline, CDR1 GTSNPN and CDR2 SVGIG (reference sequence). With 6 bases removed from V and 0 bases from J, the gap between germline ends came to 9 bases. CDR3 size: 13 residues. CDR3 bases: TGTGCCTGCGAGACAGGTAGCAATCAGCCCCAGCATTTT. This gives the protein CACETGSNQPQHF.

The genes are TRBV6-6 and TRBJ2-7; D is possibly TRBD2 (6 bases). The CDR3 is 15 residues long. Germline CDR1 reads MNHNY; CDR2 reads SVGAGI (reference sequence). Trimming pared 6 bases from V and 4 bases from J, leaving 19 bases between. CDR3 sequence reads: CASRTLARLSYEQYF. In DNA, the CDR3 is TGTGCCAGCAGAACTCTAGCGCGTCTTAGTTACGAGCAGTACTTC.

The chain combines TRBV2 with TRBJ2-6, with D maybe TRBD1 (6 bases). The ends were cut back, 5 bases at V and 0 bases at J, with 8 bases in the middle. Germline-derived CDR1 and CDR2 are SNHLY and FYNNEI. CDR3 length: 15 residues. CDR3 region: CASSSDSSGANVLTF. The CDR3 DNA is TGTGCCAGCAGTTCGGACAGCTCTGGGGCCAACGTCCTGACTTTC.

This sequence joins TRBV7-2 and TRBJ2-5; TRBD2 might be the D (5 bases). Germline CDR1 reads SGHTA; CDR2 reads FQGNSA. The CDR3 has 14 residues. Deletions cut 2 bases from V and 1 base from J, with 8 bases between. The CDR3 DNA is TGTGCCAGCAGCTTAATGACTACCCAAGAGACCCAGTACTTC. Protein: CASSLMTTQETQYF.

This chain uses TRBV25-1 with TRBJ1-4; TRBD1 might be the D (5 bases). The CDR3 consists of 18 residues. Trimming took off 3 bases at V and 5 bases at J, with 22 bases between the two ends. From germline, CDR1 is MGHDK and CDR2 SYGVNS. The CDR3 sequence is CASSDRGAKNRRNEKLFF. For the CDR3, the DNA is TGTGCCAGCAGTGATCGCGGGGCTAAGAATCGACGGAATGAAAAACTGTTTTTT.

The gene calls are TRBV4-2 and TRBJ1-2; D might be TRBD1 (6 bases). V dropped 0 bases and J dropped 4 bases, with 15 bases sitting between them. The CDR3 runs 16 residues. Germline V gene lookup returns CDR1 LGHNA and CDR2 YNFKEQ. The CDR3 nucleotides read TGTGCCAGCAGCCAAGATCCGGACAGTTTTAGCTATGGCTACACCTTC. Translation: CASSQDPDSFSYGYTF.

The chain links TRBV30 to TRBJ2-1; possible D gene TRBD2, 6 bases. The CDR3 has 14 amino acids. Trimming pared 3 bases from V and 1 base from J, leaving 10 bases between. Per germline, CDR1 GTSNPN and CDR2 SVGIG (reference sequence). CDR3 amino acids: CAWRRGGSYNEQFF. CDR3 nucleotide sequence: TGTGCCTGGAGGCGGGGCGGTTCCTACAATGAGCAGTTCTTC.

V is TRBV27 and J is TRBJ1-2, with TRBD1 matching 8 bases. This CDR3 has 14 residues. Per germline, CDR1 MNHEY and CDR2 SMNVEV (reference sequence). V lost 4 bases and J lost 6; bases outside the gene matches: 7. DNA for the CDR3: TGTGCCAGCAGTTCCGTTGGACAGGGTAATGGCTACACCTTC. Amino acid sequence: CASSSVGQGNGYTF.

The chain uses TRBV27 and TRBJ2-7; 9 bases match TRBD1. With 2 bases clipped from V and 2 bases from J, the junction kept 10 bases outside the gene matches. This CDR3 region has 17 residues. Germline lookup yields CDR1 MNHEY and CDR2 SMNVEV (reference sequence). Written as DNA, the CDR3 is TGTGCCAGCAGTTTACGGGACAGGGAGGAGAGGACCTACGAGCAGTACTTC. Its translation: CASSLRDREERTYEQYF.

The CDR3, as DNA: TGTGCCAGCAGTAACAGGGGGTCCGGCTTTGGCTACACCTTC. It translates to CASSNRGSGFGYTF. This chain connects TRBV6-4 to TRBJ1-2, with 8 bases identical to TRBD1. The junction had 9 bases not matched to a gene; V was cut back by 5 bases and J by 7 bases. CDR1 MRHNA and CDR2 SNTAGT come from the germline V gene. CDR3 length equals 14 residues.

The chain carries TRBV30 and TRBJ1-3; perhaps TRBD1 as D (6 bases). Per germline, CDR1 GTSNPN and CDR2 SVGIG (reference sequence). The CDR3 runs to 16 residues. Trimming removed 1 base from V and 0 bases from J, with 13 bases in between. The chain's CDR3 is CAWSGGDRNSGNTIYF. The CDR3 DNA sequence: TGTGCCTGGAGTGGAGGAGACAGGAACTCTGGAAACACCATATATTTT.

This chain links TRBV7-8 with TRBJ1-2; D possibly corresponds to TRBD1 (5 bases). Germline lookup yields CDR1 SGHVS and CDR2 FQNEAQ. CDR3 length equals 14 residues. V lost 0 bases, J lost 3 bases, and 8 bases lay in between. CDR3 region: CASSLARGDYGYTF. In DNA form, the CDR3 reads TGTGCCAGCAGCTTAGCGCGGGGGGACTATGGCTACACCTTC.

The count of this clone is one. This chain joins TRBV6-1 and TRBJ2-1, with 7 bases that match TRBD1. This CDR3 has 15 amino acids. V lost 6 bases, J lost 4 bases, and 9 bases stayed unmatched. Germline V gives CDR1 MNHNS, CDR2 SASEGT. CDR3 DNA: TGTGCCAGCAGCGAATCCGGGACAGCTTACAATGAGCAGTTCTTC. Residues: CASSESGTAYNEQFF.

Here the CDR3 DNA reads TGTGCCAGCAGTTTATCGACCAGGGTGAACACTGAAGCTTTCTTT. Its protein is CASSLSTRVNTEAFF. The J gene is TRBJ1-1, the V gene TRBV27; D might be TRBD1 (5 bases). The CDR3 has 15 residues. Germline values: CDR1 MNHEY, CDR2 SMNVEV (reference sequence). V lost 0 bases and J lost 0, with 8 bases in between.